This T cell receptor (beta chain) is from a study of T-cell reconstitution after alpha-beta-depleted transplantation in children. This clonotype was observed many times. TCRbeta library preparation incorporated unique molecular identifiers. Using its own MiXCR run on the PCR reads, TCRdb lists one record per CDR3 protein. The repertoire has roughly 120,000 distinct CDR3 sequences, approximately 10% of them found once; the top ten carry about 8.8%. Trimming took 1 base from V and 5 from J, leaving 21 bases between them. The CDR3 runs 18 residues. The germline V gene encodes CDR1 SGHRS and CDR2 YFSETQ. The material was PBMCs from the stem cell graft donor, obtained from the stem cell graft. The clonotype comes from a human donor who donated a stem cell graft to a child with acute lymphoblastic leukemia. The V and J genes are TRBV5-1 and TRBJ2-2; possibly TRBD2 for D (6 bases). The CDR3 nucleotides read TGCGCCAGCAGCTTGCTTATTTCCCGAGGGGCGGGGACCGGGGAGCTGTTTTTT. Translation: CASSLLISRGAGTGELFF.